Sequencing of this T cell receptor (beta chain) was carried out in a study of cytomegalovirus exposure and HLA in healthy donors. Between the trimmed V and J ends, which lost 1 base and 2 bases, there was a span of 11 bases. Germline CDR1 is SEHNR and CDR2 is FQNEAQ (reference sequence). This CDR3 contains 16 residues. Findings of the study overall: It was 160 or so TCR beta chains that were listed as cytomegalovirus-associated. Later analysis suggested most CMV-associated TCR beta chains were HLA-restricted.

PCR primers comprised 60 Vbeta and 13 Jbeta primers. Assay used: immunoSEQ multiplex PCR; TCRdb lists only in-frame clones, some missing. The repertoire holds roughly 190,000 clones, with 70% to 75% as singletons. About this clone: What it binds is unknown.

The source material was PBMCs. The clonotype comes from a man under 40 in good health and CMV-seropositive. The rearrangement links TRBV7-9 to TRBJ2-2; D is perhaps TRBD1 (6 bases). CDR3: CASSLGGTPNTGELFF. The CDR3 DNA is TGTGCCAGCAGCTTAGGAGGGACACCTAACACCGGGGAGCTGTTTTTT.